This T cell receptor beta chain was obtained from a study of blood T cell repertoires in COVID-19. Background on the study: From the United States, Italy and Spain came samples of acute and convalescent COVID-19. PBMCs, B-cell-depleted T cells, or T cells were the source of the cDNA or gDNA that made up the material.

Recruited during active infection, patients (from Seattle) were subsequently followed longitudinally. CDR3 size: 14 residues. From germline, CDR1 is MDHEN and CDR2 SYDVKM. V trimming: 8 bases; J trimming: 6 bases; junction bases outside the gene matches: 10. TCRdb's table, derived via immunoSEQ multiplex PCR, lists solely in-frame clones and lacks some. The table records some 68,000 clones, 80% to 95% of them present only once. Sequences were obtained from peripheral blood. V gene TRBV28 combines with J gene TRBJ1-5, with TRBD1 identical over 7 bases. The source of this sequence is a man aged 45 to 65 with COVID-19, enrolled during active disease. The CDR3 here is CASSRLQGRQPQHF. CDR3 nucleotide sequence: TGTGCCAGCTCTCGGTTACAGGGGCGTCAGCCCCAGCATTTT.